The rows below give T cell receptor beta chains drawn from one sample of a study of shared clonotypes between healthy human individuals. The data were produced by immunoSEQ multiplex PCR, yet TCRdb's version contains in-frame clones alone and is incomplete. This table holds some 600,000 clones, about 95% found once. The source material was naive CD8+ T cells sorted from blood. Every receptor here comes from a woman aged 25 to 45 in good health. Each CDR3 is given with its conserved first and last residue. Each record gives: D gene, clone size, CDR3 length, V gene, J gene, CDR3 DNA, CDR3 protein. D genes are given only for firm matches. Clone size is given for some rows only: seen once, a few or many times, or a class if the clone is expanded.

>TRBD2|NA|15|TRBV9|TRBJ2-1
TGTGCCAGCAGCGTAGTCGGGACTAGCAGGGATGAGCAGTTCTTC
CASSVVGTSRDEQFF
>TRBD1|NA|15|TRBV7-4|TRBJ2-7
TGTGCCAGCAGCTTAGGAGGGGGCGGTGTCTACGAGCAGTACTTC
CASSLGGGGVYEQYF
>NA|once|11|TRBV19|TRBJ2-1
TGTGCCAGTGATAGAGGAAATGAGCAGTTCTTC
CASDRGNEQFF
>NA|once|13|TRBV30|TRBJ2-7
TGTGCCTGGAGGGGTTCGAGCTCCTACGAGCAGTACTTC
CAWRGSSSYEQYF
>NA|NA|15|TRBV28|TRBJ2-1
TGTGCCAGCAGTTTCAAAGGGTACTCCTACAATGAGCAGTTCTTC
CASSFKGYSYNEQFF
>NA|once|19|TRBV7-7|TRBJ1-5
TGTGCCAGCAGCTTATTATCAGGACACCCGAAAGGGGCCAATCAGCCCCAGCATTTT
CASSLLSGHPKGANQPQHF
>TRBD2|once|16|TRBV7-8|TRBJ2-3
TGTGCCAGCAGCTCCCCCCGACTAGCGACAGCAGATACGCAGTATTTT
CASSSPRLATADTQYF
>NA|few|11|TRBV7-2|TRBJ2-7
TGTGCCAGCAGCCCTTCATACGAGCAGTACTTC
CASSPSYEQYF
>NA|NA|15|TRBV27|TRBJ1-1
TGTGCCAGCAGTAGAGGGCCAGGGGCTTTCACTGAAGCTTTCTTT
CASSRGPGAFTEAFF
>TRBD2|NA|17|TRBV2|TRBJ2-3
TGTGCCAGCAGTGATCCGGGACTAGCGGTTAGCACAGATACGCAGTATTTT
CASSDPGLAVSTDTQYF
>NA|NA|16|TRBV7-9|TRBJ2-3
TGTGCCAGCAGCTCTAACCGGGCTCCCCTCACAGATACGCAGTATTTT
CASSSNRAPLTDTQYF
>NA|NA|16|TRBV7-2|TRBJ2-2
TGTGCCAGCAGCTACTCGTTAGGGATTCTCACCGGGGAGCTGTTTTTT
CASSYSLGILTGELFF
>NA|NA|17|TRBV6-4|TRBJ1-5
TGTGCCAGCCCCCCAATCCTGGGGCACTATAGCAATCAGCCCCAGCATTTT
CASPPILGHYSNQPQHF
>NA|NA|14|TRBV6-5|TRBJ1-2
TGTGCCAGCAGTTTCCGGGAGGGTCCAGGAGGCTACACCTTC
CASSFREGPGGYTF
>NA|few|12|TRBV5-1|TRBJ2-1
TGCGCCAGCAACTCGCCTAGAAATGAGCAGTTCTTC
CASNSPRNEQFF
>NA|NA|12|TRBV7-9|TRBJ1-1
TGTGCCAGCAGCAAGGACAGCACTGAAGCTTTCTTT
CASSKDSTEAFF
>NA|NA|14|TRBV4-1|TRBJ1-2
TGCGCCAGCAGCCAAGAGGTACGGCAGCTGGGCTACACCTTC
CASSQEVRQLGYTF
>TRBD1|NA|14|TRBV28|TRBJ2-7
TGTGCCAGCCTCGGGACAGAAAGGTCCTACGAGCAGTACTTC
CASLGTERSYEQYF
>TRBD2|NA|15|TRBV6-5|TRBJ2-5
TGTGCCAGCAGCCCCTGGACTAGCGGCGGAGAGACCCAGTACTTC
CASSPWTSGGETQYF
>TRBD1|NA|15|TRBV19|TRBJ2-7
TGTGCCAGTAGTGTCGGGACAGGCAGTCCCTACGAGCAGTACTTC
CASSVGTGSPYEQYF
>NA|NA|15|TRBV6-5|TRBJ2-1
TGTGCCAGCAGTTACAGCGGAGGGGGGGGCGATGAGCAGTTCTTC
CASSYSGGGGDEQFF
>NA|NA|13|TRBV30|TRBJ2-7
TGTGCCTGGAGTGTCGGACAGCCCTACGAGCAGTACTTC
CAWSVGQPYEQYF
>TRBD2|NA|16|TRBV11-2|TRBJ2-3
TGTGCCAGCAGCTCGCGACTAGCGGGTGACACAGATACGCAGTATTTT
CASSSRLAGDTDTQYF
>TRBD1|NA|14|TRBV27|TRBJ1-3
TGTGCCAGCAGGACGACAGGGTCCGGAAACACCATATATTTT
CASRTTGSGNTIYF
>TRBD2|NA|16|TRBV5-6|TRBJ2-7
TGTGCCAGCAGTACCCGGGAGACTAGCGGGACCGACGAGCAGTACTTC
CASSTRETSGTDEQYF
>TRBD1|once|14|TRBV18|TRBJ1-1
TGTGCCAGCTCTTCGGGACAGGGGAACACTGAAGCTTTCTTT
CASSSGQGNTEAFF
>TRBD1|NA|17|TRBV9|TRBJ1-4
TGTGCCAGCAGCGTCGGGACAGGGGGTCGGCATAATGAAAAACTGTTTTTT
CASSVGTGGRHNEKLFF
>NA|NA|14|TRBV9|TRBJ2-3
TGTGCCAGCAGTGCGAGCGGGAGCACAGATACGCAGTATTTT
CASSASGSTDTQYF
>TRBD2|NA|15|TRBV5-6|TRBJ2-1
TGTGCCAGCAGCTTTGGGACTAGCGGTCTCAATGAGCAGTTCTTC
CASSFGTSGLNEQFF
>NA|NA|12|TRBV11-1|TRBJ1-1
TGTGCCAGCAGCTTAGGTCCGGCAGAAGCTTTCTTT
CASSLGPAEAFF
>NA|NA|14|TRBV6-5|TRBJ2-2
TGTGCCAGCAGTTACGGAGGTTACACCGGGGAGCTGTTTTTT
CASSYGGYTGELFF
>TRBD1|NA|18|TRBV2|TRBJ2-2
TGTGCCAGCAGTGAATTCCAGGGGACAGGGGTAGGCACCGGGGAGCTGTTTTTT
CASSEFQGTGVGTGELFF
>NA|NA|13|TRBV6-5|TRBJ2-7
TGTGCCAGCAGTCCATTGACGATGGACGAGCAGTACTTC
CASSPLTMDEQYF
>TRBD2|NA|15|TRBV27|TRBJ2-5
TGTGCCAGCAGTTTTCAGGGACTAGCGTGGGAGACCCAGTACTTC
CASSFQGLAWETQYF
>NA|NA|14|TRBV7-8|TRBJ1-4
TGTGCCAGCAGCTTATTGTCAACGGGGGAAAAACTGTTTTTT
CASSLLSTGEKLFF
>NA|NA|16|TRBV9|TRBJ2-3
TGTGCCAGCAGCCTCAGCGGCAGGGTCACGGGGGATACGCAGTATTTT
CASSLSGRVTGDTQYF
>TRBD1|NA|13|TRBV27|TRBJ1-2
TGTGCCAGCAGTCCAGGGACAGGGTATGGCTACACCTTC
CASSPGTGYGYTF
>TRBD2|once|13|TRBV6-1|TRBJ2-3
TGTGCCGCCACTAGCGGCTACACAGATACGCAGTATTTT
CAATSGYTDTQYF
>TRBD1|NA|15|TRBV7-9|TRBJ2-7
TGTGCCAGCAGCTTTAGACAGGGGGAAATGGGAGAGCAGTACTTC
CASSFRQGEMGEQYF
>TRBD2|NA|16|TRBV10-3|TRBJ2-3
TGTGCCATCAGTGAGGGGGGACTAGCGGGAGGGTATACGCAGTATTTT
CAISEGGLAGGYTQYF
>TRBD2|NA|18|TRBV7-9|TRBJ2-2
TGTGCCAGCAGCGGGCGGGGGGCCGGAATCGTGAACACCGGGGAGCTGTTTTTT
CASSGRGAGIVNTGELFF
>NA|NA|15|TRBV9|TRBJ1-1
TGTGCCAGCAGCGTAGAAGGCGGTTCCGGGGACGAAGCTTTCTTT
CASSVEGGSGDEAFF
>TRBD2|NA|18|TRBV9|TRBJ2-1
TGTGCCAGCAGCGTAGGTAGCGGGAGGGCCCTCTCCTACAATGAGCAGTTCTTC
CASSVGSGRALSYNEQFF
>NA|NA|12|TRBV11-2|TRBJ2-1
TGTGCCAGCAGCTCGAACAGGGTTGAGCAGTTCTTC
CASSSNRVEQFF
>TRBD1|few|15|TRBV28|TRBJ1-1
TGTGCCAGCAGTTCCGGGACAGGGTCTAACACTGAAGCTTTCTTT
CASSSGTGSNTEAFF
>TRBD1|NA|15|TRBV9|TRBJ1-1
TGTGCCAGCAGCGTTGGGACAGGTTGGAACACTGAAGCTTTCTTT
CASSVGTGWNTEAFF
>NA|NA|11|TRBV20-1|TRBJ2-4
TGCAGTGCTAGGGCGGAAGATATTCAGTACTTC
CSARAEDIQYF
>NA|NA|19|TRBV27|TRBJ1-3
TGTGCCAGCAGCCCTCATGGGGGGCAGCGGAACGGGGTTGGAAACACCATATATTTT
CASSPHGGQRNGVGNTIYF
>TRBD1|once|13|TRBV7-9|TRBJ2-7
TGTGCCAGCAGCTACGACAGGGGCTACGAGCAGTACTTC
CASSYDRGYEQYF
>TRBD1|NA|16|TRBV7-9|TRBJ2-7
TGTGCCAGCAGCAGCAGGGACAGCGACCTCACCTACGAGCAGTACTTC
CASSSRDSDLTYEQYF
>NA|NA|15|TRBV27|TRBJ2-5
TGTGCCAGCAGTTTATCGGCAGGGGTTTGGGAGACCCAGTACTTC
CASSLSAGVWETQYF
>NA|NA|14|TRBV4-1|TRBJ1-5
TGCGCCAGCAGCCAAGAAGGGGGATGGCAGCCCCAGCATTTT
CASSQEGGWQPQHF
>TRBD1|NA|14|TRBV14|TRBJ1-1
TGTGCCAGCAGTCCACAGGGGGCCAGCACTGAAGCTTTCTTT
CASSPQGASTEAFF
>NA|NA|16|TRBV25-1|TRBJ2-3
TGTGCCAGCAGTGGAGAGAGCGGGTCTAGCACAGATACGCAGTATTTT
CASSGESGSSTDTQYF